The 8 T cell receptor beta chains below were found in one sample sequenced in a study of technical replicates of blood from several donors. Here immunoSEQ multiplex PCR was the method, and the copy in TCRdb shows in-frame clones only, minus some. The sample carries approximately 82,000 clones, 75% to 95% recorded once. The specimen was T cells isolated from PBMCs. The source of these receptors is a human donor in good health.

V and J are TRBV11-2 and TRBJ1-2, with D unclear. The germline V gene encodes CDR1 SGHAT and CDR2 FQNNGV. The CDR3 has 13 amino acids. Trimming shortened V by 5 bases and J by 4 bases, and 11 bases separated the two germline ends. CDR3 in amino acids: CASSPDKSYGYTF. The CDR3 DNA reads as TGTGCCAGCAGCCCCGACAAATCCTATGGCTACACCTTC. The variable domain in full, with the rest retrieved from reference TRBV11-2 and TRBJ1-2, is EAGVAQSPRYKIIEKRQSVAFWCNPISGHATLYWYQQILGQGPKLLIQFQNNGVVDDSQLPKDRFSAERLKGVDSTLKIQPAKLEDSAVYLCASSPDKSYGYTFGSGTRLTVV.

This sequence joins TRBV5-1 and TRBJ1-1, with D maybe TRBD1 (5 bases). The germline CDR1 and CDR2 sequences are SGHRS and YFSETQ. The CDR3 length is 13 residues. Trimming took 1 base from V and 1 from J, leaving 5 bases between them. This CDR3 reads CASSLTGNTEAFF. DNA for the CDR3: TGCGCCAGCAGCTTGACAGGGAACACTGAAGCTTTCTTT.

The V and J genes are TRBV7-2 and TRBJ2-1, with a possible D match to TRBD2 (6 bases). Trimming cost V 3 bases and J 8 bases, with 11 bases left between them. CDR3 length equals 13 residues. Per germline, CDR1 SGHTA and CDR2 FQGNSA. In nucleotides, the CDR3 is TGTGCCAGCAGCTTCGACCGGAGGGATGAGCAGTTCTTC. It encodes CASSFDRRDEQFF.

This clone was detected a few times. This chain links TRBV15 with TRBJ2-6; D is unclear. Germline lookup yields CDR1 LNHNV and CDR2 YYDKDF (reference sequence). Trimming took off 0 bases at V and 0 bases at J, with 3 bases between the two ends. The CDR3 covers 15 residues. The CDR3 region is CATSRDHSGANVLTF. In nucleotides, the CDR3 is TGTGCCACCAGCAGAGATCACTCTGGGGCCAACGTCCTGACTTTC.

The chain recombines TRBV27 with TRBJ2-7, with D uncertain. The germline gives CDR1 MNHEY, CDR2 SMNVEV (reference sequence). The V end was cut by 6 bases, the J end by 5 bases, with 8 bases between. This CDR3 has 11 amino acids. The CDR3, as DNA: TGTGCCAGCAGCCACAACCACGAGCAGTACTTC. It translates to CASSHNHEQYF.

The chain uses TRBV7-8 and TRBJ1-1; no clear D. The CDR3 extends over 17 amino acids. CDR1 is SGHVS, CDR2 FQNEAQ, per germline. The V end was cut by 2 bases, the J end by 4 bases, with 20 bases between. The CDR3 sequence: CASSLIGLGRGITEAFF. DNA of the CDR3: TGTGCCAGCAGCTTAATCGGCCTGGGTCGGGGTATCACTGAAGCTTTCTTT.

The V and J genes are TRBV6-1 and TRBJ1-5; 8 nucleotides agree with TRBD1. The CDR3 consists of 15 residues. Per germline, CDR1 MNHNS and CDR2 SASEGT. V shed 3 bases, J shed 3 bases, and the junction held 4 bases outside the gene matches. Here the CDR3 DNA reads TGTGCCAGCAGTGAGACAGGGGAGTTCAATCAGCCCCAGCATTTT. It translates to CASSETGEFNQPQHF.

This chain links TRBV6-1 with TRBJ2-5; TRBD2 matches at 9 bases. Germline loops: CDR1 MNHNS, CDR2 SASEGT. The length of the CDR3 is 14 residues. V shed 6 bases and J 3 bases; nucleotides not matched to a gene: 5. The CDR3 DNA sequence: TGTGCCAGCAGGAGAGGACTAGCGAAAGAGACCCAGTACTTC. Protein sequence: CASRRGLAKETQYF.